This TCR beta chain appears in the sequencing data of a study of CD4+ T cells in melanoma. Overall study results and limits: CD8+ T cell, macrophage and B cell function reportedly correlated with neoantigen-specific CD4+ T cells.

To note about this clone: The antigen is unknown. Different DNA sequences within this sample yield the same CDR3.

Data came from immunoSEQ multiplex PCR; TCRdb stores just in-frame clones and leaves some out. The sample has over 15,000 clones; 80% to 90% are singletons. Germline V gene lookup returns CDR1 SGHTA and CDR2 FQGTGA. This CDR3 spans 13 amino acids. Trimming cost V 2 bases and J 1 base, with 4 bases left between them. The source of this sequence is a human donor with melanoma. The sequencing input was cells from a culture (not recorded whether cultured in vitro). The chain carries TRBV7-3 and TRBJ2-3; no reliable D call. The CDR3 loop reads CASSLARTDTQYF. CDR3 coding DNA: TGTGCCAGCAGCTTAGCCCGCACAGATACGCAGTATTTT.